One T cell receptor (beta chain) is described in this entry. These data belong to a study of CD8 T cells in Susac syndrome. When the RNA was reverse transcribed, random hexamers were used with an input of roughly 0.45 to 1 ug. TCRdb redid the calling of the immunoSEQ multiplex PCR reads with MiXCR, one entry per CDR3 protein. The table shows approximately 170,000 distinct CDR3 sequences, with approximately 93% occurring only once. Germline assignment: CDR1 SGHDN and CDR2 FVKESK. Deletions cut 8 bases from V and 5 bases from J, with 12 bases between. This CDR3 has 12 amino acids. TCR beta was sequenced from blood CD8+ and CD4+ T cells.

The sample was CD4+ T cells from PBMCs. The origin of this receptor is a human donor with multiple sclerosis. The chain carries TRBV14 and TRBJ2-5, with D tentatively TRBD1 or TRBD2 (5 bases each). CDR3 region: CASAEGRETQYF. For the CDR3, the DNA is TGTGCCAGCGCCGAGGGACGGGAGACCCAGTACTTC. Full variable domain (outside the CDR3, taken from reference TRBV14 and TRBJ2-5): EAGVTQFPSHSVIEKGQTVTLRCDPISGHDNLYWYRRVMGKEIKFLLHFVKESKQDESGMPNNRFLAERTGGTYSTLKVQPAELEDSGVYFCASAEGRETQYFGPGTRLLVL.